This is a list of T cell receptor beta chains from one sample in a study of cytomegalovirus exposure and HLA in healthy donors. Method: immunoSEQ multiplex PCR; TCRdb's copy keeps in-frame clones and lacks some. The sample holds about 170,000 clones, approximately 81% seen once. Sequenced sample: PBMCs. The origin of the receptors is a woman in her forties or fifties in good health and CMV-seronegative. Both conserved end residues are part of each CDR3. A D gene is named only where the DNA matches it firmly. Some rows mark clone size as missing; the rest say once, few, many or name a class of expanded clone.

>TRBJ1-5|TRBV19|TRBD1|17|-
CASNDRDRGAGNQPQHF
TGTGCCAGTAACGACCGGGACAGGGGTGCGGGCAATCAGCCCCAGCATTTT
>TRBJ2-1|TRBV7-3|-|16|-
CASSLTPAVSYNEQFF
TGTGCCAGCAGCTTAACGCCAGCGGTGTCCTACAATGAGCAGTTCTTC
>TRBJ1-1|TRBV19|-|15|-
CASSIGGGGNTEAFF
TGTGCCAGTAGTATAGGGGGAGGGGGGAACACTGAAGCTTTCTTT
>TRBJ2-4|TRBV5-5|TRBD2|16|-
CASSLEGLAGGEIQYF
TGTGCCAGCAGCTTGGAGGGACTAGCGGGAGGAGAGATTCAGTACTTC
>TRBJ1-6|TRBV5-1|-|15|few
CASSYGSSYNSPLHF
TGCGCCAGCAGCTATGGCAGCTCCTATAATTCACCCCTCCACTTT
>TRBJ1-6|TRBV30|TRBD1|14|-
CAWGSGTDNSPLHF
TGTGCCTGGGGGTCCGGGACAGATAATTCACCCCTCCACTTT
>TRBJ1-1|TRBV18|-|16|-
CASSPDGQVMNTEAFF
TGTGCCAGCTCACCAGATGGGCAGGTCATGAACACTGAAGCTTTCTTT
>TRBJ1-2|TRBV28|TRBD1|16|once
CASSLPTPTGIGGYTF
TGTGCCAGCAGTTTACCCACCCCGACAGGGATAGGGGGCTACACCTTC
>TRBJ1-1|TRBV28|TRBD1|14|-
CASNLFRGLTEAFF
TGTGCCAGCAACTTATTCAGGGGGCTCACTGAAGCTTTCTTT
>TRBJ1-5|TRBV19|-|20|-
CASSIESVAGRPPGDQPQHF
TGTGCCAGTAGTATAGAGTCGGTGGCAGGGCGCCCGCCAGGGGATCAGCCCCAGCATTTT
>TRBJ2-5|TRBV7-9|TRBD2|16|few
CASSLVGIAGRETQYF
TGTGCCAGCAGCTTAGTGGGGATAGCGGGAAGGGAGACCCAGTACTTC
>TRBJ1-1|TRBV13|TRBD1|12|-
CASSRPTGAAFF
TGTGCCAGCAGCCGCCCGACAGGGGCGGCTTTCTTT
>TRBJ2-3|TRBV19|TRBD2|14|-
CASTRRGETDTQYF
TGTGCCAGTACTAGGCGGGGGGAAACAGATACGCAGTATTTT
>TRBJ2-1|TRBV6-1|TRBD1|15|-
CASSEKGQGHNEQFF
TGTGCCAGCAGTGAAAAGGGACAGGGGCATAATGAGCAGTTCTTC
>TRBJ2-1|TRBV29-1|TRBD1|16|-
CSAPPGQVQINNEQFF
TGCAGCGCTCCTCCCGGACAGGTCCAAATCAACAATGAGCAGTTCTTC
>TRBJ1-3|TRBV28|TRBD1|16|-
CASSGAGGPSGNTIYF
TGTGCCAGCAGTGGGGCAGGGGGTCCCTCTGGAAACACCATATATTTT